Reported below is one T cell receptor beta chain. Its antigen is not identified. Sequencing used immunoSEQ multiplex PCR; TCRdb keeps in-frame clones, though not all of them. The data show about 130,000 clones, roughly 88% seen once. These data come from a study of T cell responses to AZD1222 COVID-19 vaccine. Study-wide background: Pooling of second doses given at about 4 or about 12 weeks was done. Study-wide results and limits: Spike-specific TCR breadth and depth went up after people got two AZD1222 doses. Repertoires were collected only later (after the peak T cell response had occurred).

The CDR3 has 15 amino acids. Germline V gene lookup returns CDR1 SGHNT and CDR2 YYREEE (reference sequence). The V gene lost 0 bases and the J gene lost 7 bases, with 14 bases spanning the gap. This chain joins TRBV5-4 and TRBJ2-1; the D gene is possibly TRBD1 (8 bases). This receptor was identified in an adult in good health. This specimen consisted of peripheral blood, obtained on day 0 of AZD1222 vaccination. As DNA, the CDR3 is TGTGCCAGCAGCTTGGTACAGGGGGGGGGAAATGAGCAGTTCTTC. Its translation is CASSLVQGGGNEQFF.